A selection of T cell receptor beta chains follows, all from one sample in a study of post-analysis software for immune sequencing data. Each CDR3 protein gets one entry after TCRdb re-called the PCR reads with MiXCR. Of roughly 670,000 distinct CDR3 sequences in the sample, 55% to 60% were seen once. Sequencing used blood. The receptors were sampled from a girl aged 2-10 years with multiple sclerosis. Both conserved end residues are trimmed from each CDR3. D genes are given only for firm matches.

d_call j_call v_call cdr3_aa
TRBD2 TRBJ2-1 TRBV6-2/TRBV6-3 ASSPTGTSGFNEQF
. TRBJ2-3 TRBV5-6 ASSFMIAASTDTQY
. TRBJ2-5 TRBV5-1 ASSEGQVGGQETQY
TRBD1 TRBJ2-3 TRBV20-1 SARDGTGSDTQY
. TRBJ2-1 TRBV5-5 ASSLGFRGFSRPFYDEQF
. TRBJ2-7 TRBV6-5 ASSYSSRGEQY
TRBD1 TRBJ2-1 TRBV5-1 ASSFKRQGAYNEQF
. TRBJ1-1 TRBV29-1 SVEDNGIGGRVEAF
TRBD2 TRBJ2-7 TRBV7-2 ASSLGGGVGFYEQY
TRBD2 . TRBV4-1 ASSQIPGLAVYGWEETQY
TRBD1 TRBJ1-2 TRBV6-5 ASSYLTGGGGYT
. TRBJ1-2 TRBV9 ASRDPATADYGYT
TRBD2 . TRBV20-1 SASILAGSYEQY
TRBD1 TRBJ1-1 TRBV20-1 SARVEDRHTEAF
TRBD1 TRBJ2-5 TRBV29-1 SGTLGTAQETQY
. . TRBV15 ATSRDRPGLQETQY